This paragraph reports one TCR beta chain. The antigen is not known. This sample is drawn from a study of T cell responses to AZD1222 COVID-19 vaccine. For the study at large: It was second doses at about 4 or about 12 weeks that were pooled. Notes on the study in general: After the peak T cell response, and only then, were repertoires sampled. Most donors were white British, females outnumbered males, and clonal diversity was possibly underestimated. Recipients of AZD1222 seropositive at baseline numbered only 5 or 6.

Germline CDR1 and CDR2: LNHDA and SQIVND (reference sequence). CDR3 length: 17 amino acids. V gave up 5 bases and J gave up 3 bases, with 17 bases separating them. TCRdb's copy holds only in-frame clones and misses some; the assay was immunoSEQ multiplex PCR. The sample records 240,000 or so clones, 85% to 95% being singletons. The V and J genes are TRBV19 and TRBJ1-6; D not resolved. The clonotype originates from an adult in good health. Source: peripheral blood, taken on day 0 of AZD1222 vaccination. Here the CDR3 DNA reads TGTGCCAGTAGTCTCCACCCCCCACGGAACTATAATTCACCCCTCCACTTT. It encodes CASSLHPPRNYNSPLHF.